This T cell receptor (beta chain) was sequenced in a study of T cell responses to AZD1222 COVID-19 vaccine. The J segment lost 5 bases and the V segment lost 3 bases, leaving 8 bases of the junction unmatched. Germline lookup yields CDR1 SGDLS and CDR2 YYNGEE. The CDR3 runs to 15 residues. TCRdb's table, derived via immunoSEQ multiplex PCR, lists solely in-frame clones and lacks some. The sample lists more than 120,000 clones, approximately 94% occurring once. The sample here was peripheral blood, taken on day 0 of AZD1222 vaccination. The V and J genes are TRBV9 and TRBJ2-3; 8 positions match TRBD1. The TCR sequence derives from an adult in good health. The CDR3 bases are TGTGCCAGCAGCGCCCAACAGGGGGTCAGAGATACGCAGTATTTT. Its translation: CASSAQQGVRDTQYF.